This T cell receptor (beta chain) originates from a study of blood T cells in healthy people across ages. A second PCR of roughly 7 to 11 cycles used a sample-barcoded 5' primer and a J-beta primer mix. A 12-random-nucleotide template-switch adaptor tagged each cDNA molecule. TCRdb re-called the 5' RACE reads through MiXCR, storing one row per CDR3 protein. The sample records some 1.8 million distinct CDR3 sequences, 39% being singletons. This CDR3 is built from 15 residues. Germline V gives CDR1 SNHLY, CDR2 FYNNEI. This clonotype has just one count. At one end the junction does not follow the germline gene, possibly because of a read error. Every participating donor contributed around 9.5 milliliters of peripheral blood through a draw.

The receptor comes from a human donor in good health. The sample was blood. This chain joins TRBV2 and TRBJ2-3; possibly TRBD1 for D (5 bases). The CDR3 DNA reads TGTGCCGGCAGTGAATGGCGGACAACCCTCGGTACGCAGTATTTT. Residues: CAGSEWRTTLGTQYF.